This T cell receptor beta chain derives from a study of OX40 agonist ivuxolimab in advanced cancers. Background on the whole study: Ivuxolimab was a fully human IgG2 agonistic monoclonal antibody targeting the costimulatory receptor OX40 (CD134). Intravenous ivuxolimab was administered to patients every 2 weeks at six dose levels: 0.01, 0.1, 0.3, 1.5, 3 and 10 mg/kg. Of the approximately 50 dose-escalation patients, hepatocellular carcinoma was present in about 19, melanoma in roughly 15, renal cell carcinoma in 9 and head and neck cancer in 9. A male proportion of about 79% and a mean age of about 60 years, ranging from about 23 to 90, were recorded for the dose-escalation cohort. Prior anti-PD-1, anti-PD-L1 or anti-CTLA-4 therapy was permitted, and checkpoint inhibitors had been received by more than 35% of dose-escalation patients. Partial responses occurred in three dose-escalation patients: two with cutaneous melanoma and one with hepatocellular carcinoma. Peripheral TCRbeta sequencing was intended to test whether TCR sequence diversity was altered and clonal T-cell expansion was caused by ivuxolimab. The paper reports the monotherapy dose-escalation portion (N of about 50 patients) of the phase I ivuxolimab trial.

Broader findings and caveats from the paper: At doses of 0.1 to 3.0 mg/kg, clonal expansion of both CD4+ and CD8+ blood T cells was observed from baseline to week 6. Low levels of normalized T-cell clonal expansion were also seen in some patients who did not respond. Partial responders in the 0.1-3.0 mg/kg groups had among the lowest normalized peripheral clonal expansion, especially among CD8+ T cells. After ivuxolimab, more expanded clones were found on average in CD8+ T cells than in CD4+ T cells. Which antigens the clonally expanded peripheral T cells were specific for was not determined.

With respect to this clone: It lacks a known antigen. It has no much larger one-base neighbor in the sample; base qualities were not kept.

Genomic DNA was isolated from the sorted cells so that the TCRbeta CDR3 region could be sequenced. The immunoSEQ Assay was used for sequencing of TCRbeta CDR3 regions. Here the immuneACCESS table is served through TCRdb, limited to in-frame sequences with V and J called. Missing clones are a known gap in these copies; in checked studies unresolved V genes cover under half, and the rest lacks a known reason. This sample lists some 54,000 clones; approximately 91% were detected once. The ten largest make up roughly 13% of the sample. Sequences SGHNT (CDR1) and YENEEA (CDR2) are obtained from the germline V gene. Relative to germline, V is 0 bases shorter and J is 2 bases shorter, with 4 bases between their ends. There are 14 amino acids in the CDR3, from cysteine to phenylalanine inclusive. Only the CDR3 part of the read is kept: 42 bases, read in frame from the first base. Patients with a history of autoimmune disease or receiving systemic immunosuppression were excluded from the trial. Peripheral blood for TCR sequencing was collected from all dose cohorts at baseline, on cycle 4 day 1, and on cycle 7 day 1. The samples were taken from a phase I, first-in-human, multicenter, open-label dose-escalation trial of ivuxolimab. Adults with locally advanced or metastatic melanoma, renal cell carcinoma, hepatocellular carcinoma or head and neck squamous cell carcinoma were enrolled in the trial. Before TCR sequencing, CD4+ T cells and CD8+ T cells from peripheral blood were sorted into separate populations.

This specimen consisted of CD4+ or CD8+ T cells sorted from blood, obtained in a trial of the OX40 agonist ivuxolimab. The origin of this receptor is an adult with an advanced solid tumor such as melanoma, head and neck, liver or kidney cancer. The rearranged chain carries TRBV11-3 and TRBJ2-2; the D gene remains uncertain. This receptor has the CDR3 CASSLEFNTGELFF. The nucleotides read TGTGCCAGCAGCTTAGAATTTAACACCGGGGAGCTGTTTTTT.